One and the same sample provided the 2 T cell receptor beta chains below, sequenced in a study of blood T cell repertoires in COVID-19. The table came from immunoSEQ multiplex PCR; TCRdb's copy has only in-frame clones and leaves some out. The sample holds some 110,000 clones; approximately 80% are singletons and the top ten take roughly 29%. Sequenced sample: peripheral blood. Every receptor here comes from a man aged 55-75 years with acute or convalescent COVID-19.

This chain uses TRBV6-5 with TRBJ1-2; D remains unclear. Trimming removed 2 bases from V and 5 bases from J, with 9 bases in between. The V gene's germline CDR1 is MNHEY and CDR2 SVGAGI. This CDR3 contains 13 residues. CDR3 coding DNA: TGTGCCAGCAGTTACGAGAACAGATATGGCTACACCTTC. Amino acids: CASSYENRYGYTF.

This clone appeared a single time. The chain recombines TRBV27 with TRBJ2-7, with 11 bases identical to TRBD1. The trim removed 5 bases at V and 6 bases at J, leaving 6 bases unmatched. Germline CDR1 is MNHEY and CDR2 is SMNVEV (reference sequence). The CDR3 extends over 14 amino acids. The CDR3 nucleotides read TGTGCCAGCAGTCCCGGGACAGGGGGTTTCGAGCAGTACTTC. Encoded protein: CASSPGTGGFEQYF.